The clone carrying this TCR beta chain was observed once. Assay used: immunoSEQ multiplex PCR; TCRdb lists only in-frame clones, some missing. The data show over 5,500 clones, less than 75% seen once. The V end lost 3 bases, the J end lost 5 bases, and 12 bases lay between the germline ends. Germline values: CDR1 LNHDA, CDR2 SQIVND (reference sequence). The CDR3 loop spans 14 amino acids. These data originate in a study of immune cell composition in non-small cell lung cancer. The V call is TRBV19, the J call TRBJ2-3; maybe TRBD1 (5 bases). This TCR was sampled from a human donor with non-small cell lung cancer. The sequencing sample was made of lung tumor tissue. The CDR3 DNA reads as TGTGCCAGTAGTATCCTCCAGGGCCAAGATACGCAGTATTTT. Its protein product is CASSILQGQDTQYF.